What follows are 4 T cell receptor beta chains derived from one specimen sequenced in a study of post-analysis software for immune sequencing data. Their antigens are not known. Included in the TCR beta cDNA libraries were unique molecular identifiers. TCRdb processed the PCR reads anew with MiXCR; each CDR3 protein has one entry. The profile shows some 690,000 distinct CDR3 sequences, about 60% of them singletons. General study results and limits: About five TRBV segments were more frequent in patients than controls; TRBV5-6, TRBV5-1 and TRBV20-1 belonged to this group.

Sequencing was carried out using blood. All receptors derive from a girl aged 2-10 years with multiple sclerosis.

This clonotype was seen just once. The genes are TRBV5-1 and TRBJ1-1; TRBD1 is a possible D gene (6 bases). The ends were cut back, 7 bases at V and 4 bases at J, with 17 bases in the middle. The germline V gene encodes CDR1 SGHRS and CDR2 YFSETQ. This CDR3 has 14 residues. Here the CDR3 reads CASYSGTGSTEAFF. Written as DNA, the CDR3 is TGCGCCAGCTACTCCGGAACAGGGAGCACTGAAGCTTTCTTT.

V and J are TRBV10-2 and TRBJ2-5; 11 bases are shared with TRBD2. V was pared by 3 bases and J by 6 bases, with 3 bases of the junction left unmatched. Per germline, CDR1 WSHSY and CDR2 SAAADI. CDR3 length equals 14 residues. The CDR3 reads CASSELAGEQTQYF. CDR3 DNA sequence: TGCGCCAGCAGTGAACTAGCGGGAGAGCAGACCCAGTACTTC.

The chain joins TRBV29-1 to TRBJ2-7, with D possibly being TRBD1 (6 bases). This CDR3 spans 11 amino acids. Germline V lookup: CDR1 SQVTM, CDR2 ANQGSEA. V shed 4 bases and J shed 7 bases, with 11 bases lying between them. CDR3 nucleotide sequence: TGCAGCGTTGGCAGGGGCTCGGAGCAGTACTTC. As protein: CSVGRGSEQYF.

The chain has TRBV4-2 and TRBJ1-1; 7 nucleotides line up with TRBD1. Germline V lookup: CDR1 LGHNA, CDR2 YNFKEQ. Unmatched junction bases numbered 11, after V lost 0 bases and J lost 1 base. This CDR3 has 18 amino acids. The CDR3 sequence is CASSQDLRDSSGNTEAFF. For the CDR3, the DNA is TGTGCCAGCAGCCAAGATCTCCGGGACAGTTCGGGGAACACTGAAGCTTTCTTT.